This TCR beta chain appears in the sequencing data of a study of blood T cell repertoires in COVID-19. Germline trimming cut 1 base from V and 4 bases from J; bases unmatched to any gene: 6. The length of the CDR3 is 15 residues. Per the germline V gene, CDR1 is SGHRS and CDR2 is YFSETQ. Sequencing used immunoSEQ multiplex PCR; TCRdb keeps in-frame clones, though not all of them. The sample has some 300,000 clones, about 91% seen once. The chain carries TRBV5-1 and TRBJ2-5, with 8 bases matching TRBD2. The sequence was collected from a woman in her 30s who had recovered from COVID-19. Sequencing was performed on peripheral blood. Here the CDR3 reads CASSLTGLGVETQYF. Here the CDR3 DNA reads TGCGCCAGCAGCTTGACGGGACTAGGGGTAGAGACCCAGTACTTC.